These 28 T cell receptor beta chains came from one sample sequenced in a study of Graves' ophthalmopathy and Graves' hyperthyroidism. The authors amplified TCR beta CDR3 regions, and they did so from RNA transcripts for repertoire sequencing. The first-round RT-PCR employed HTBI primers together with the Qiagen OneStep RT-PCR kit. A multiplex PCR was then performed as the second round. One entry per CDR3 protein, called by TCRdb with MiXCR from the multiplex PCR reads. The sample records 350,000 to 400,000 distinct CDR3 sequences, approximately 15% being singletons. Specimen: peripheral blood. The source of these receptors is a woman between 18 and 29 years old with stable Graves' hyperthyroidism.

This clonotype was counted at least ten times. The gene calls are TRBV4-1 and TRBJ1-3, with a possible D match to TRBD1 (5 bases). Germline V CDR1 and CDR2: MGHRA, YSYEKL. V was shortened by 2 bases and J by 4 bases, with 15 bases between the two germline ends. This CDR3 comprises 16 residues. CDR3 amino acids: CASSQYWTPGGNTIYF. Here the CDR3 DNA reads TGCGCCAGCAGCCAATACTGGACACCGGGGGGAAACACCATATATTTT.

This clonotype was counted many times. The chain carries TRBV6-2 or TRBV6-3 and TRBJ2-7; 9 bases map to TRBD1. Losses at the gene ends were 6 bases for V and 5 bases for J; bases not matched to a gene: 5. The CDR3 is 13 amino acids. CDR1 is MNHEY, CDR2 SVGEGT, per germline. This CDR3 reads CASRGTGRNEQYF. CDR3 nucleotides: TGTGCCAGCAGGGGGACAGGGAGAAACGAGCAGTACTTC.

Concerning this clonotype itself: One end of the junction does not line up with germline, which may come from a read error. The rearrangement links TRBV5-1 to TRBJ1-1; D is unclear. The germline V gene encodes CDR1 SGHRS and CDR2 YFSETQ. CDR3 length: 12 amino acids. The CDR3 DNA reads TGCGCCAGCAGCTTTGGGAACAGTGAAGCTTTCTTT. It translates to CASSFGNSEAFF.

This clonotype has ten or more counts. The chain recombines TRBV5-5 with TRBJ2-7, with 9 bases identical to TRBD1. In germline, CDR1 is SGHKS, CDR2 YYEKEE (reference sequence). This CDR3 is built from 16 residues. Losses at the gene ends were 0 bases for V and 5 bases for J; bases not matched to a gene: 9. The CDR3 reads CASSLGRGQGMDEQYF. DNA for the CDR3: TGTGCCAGCAGCTTGGGGAGGGGACAGGGTATGGACGAGCAGTACTTC.

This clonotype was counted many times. The CDR3 nucleotides are TGTGCCAGCAGCCTTTATGCTATCCCAGGGACCTATAGCAATCAGCCCCAGCATTTT. Residues: CASSLYAIPGTYSNQPQHF. The rearrangement links TRBV7-2 to TRBJ1-5; a weak D match, TRBD1 (5 bases). From germline, CDR1 is SGHTA and CDR2 FQGNSA. The CDR3 contains 19 residues. Trimming left V 5 bases short and J 0 bases short, with 23 bases between.

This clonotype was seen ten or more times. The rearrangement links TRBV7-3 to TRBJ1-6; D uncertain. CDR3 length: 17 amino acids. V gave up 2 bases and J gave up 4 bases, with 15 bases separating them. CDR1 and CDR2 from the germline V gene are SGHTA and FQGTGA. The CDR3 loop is CASSLEGTWGYNSPLHF. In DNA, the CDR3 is TGTGCCAGCAGCTTAGAGGGAACCTGGGGTTATAATTCACCCCTCCACTTT. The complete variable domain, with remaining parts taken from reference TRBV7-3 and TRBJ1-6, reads GAGVSQTPSNKVTEKGKYVELRCDPISGHTALYWYRQSLGQGPEFLIYFQGTGAADDSGLPNDRFFAVRPEGSVSTLKIQRTERGDSAVYLCASSLEGTWGYNSPLHFGNGTRLTVT.

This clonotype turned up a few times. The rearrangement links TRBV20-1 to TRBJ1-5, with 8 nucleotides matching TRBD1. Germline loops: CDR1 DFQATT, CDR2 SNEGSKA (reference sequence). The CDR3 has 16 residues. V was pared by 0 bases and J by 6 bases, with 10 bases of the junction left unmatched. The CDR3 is CSARDSGQGGGQPQHF. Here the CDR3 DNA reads TGCAGTGCTAGAGATTCCGGACAGGGCGGGGGTCAGCCCCAGCATTTT.

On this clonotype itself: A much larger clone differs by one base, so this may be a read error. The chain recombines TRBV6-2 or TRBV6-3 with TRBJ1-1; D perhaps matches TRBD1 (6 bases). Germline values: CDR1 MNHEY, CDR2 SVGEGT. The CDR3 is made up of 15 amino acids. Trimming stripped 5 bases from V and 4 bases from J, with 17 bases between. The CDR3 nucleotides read TGTGCCAGCAGTGACTACAGGGTCCAGGGCACTGAAGCTTTCTTT. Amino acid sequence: CASSDYRVQGTEAFF.

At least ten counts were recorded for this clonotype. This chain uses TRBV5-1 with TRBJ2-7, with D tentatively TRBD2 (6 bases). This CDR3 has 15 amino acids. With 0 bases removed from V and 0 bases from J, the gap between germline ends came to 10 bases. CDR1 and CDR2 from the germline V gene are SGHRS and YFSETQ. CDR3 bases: TGCGCCAGCAGCTTGGATGGAGGGAGCTCCTACGAGCAGTACTTC. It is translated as CASSLDGGSSYEQYF.

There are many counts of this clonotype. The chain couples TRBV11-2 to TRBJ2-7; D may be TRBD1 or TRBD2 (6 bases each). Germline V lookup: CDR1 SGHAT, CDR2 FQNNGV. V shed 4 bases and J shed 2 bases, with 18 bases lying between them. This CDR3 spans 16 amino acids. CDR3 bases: TGTGCCAGCAGCTCTAAGGGGGGATTAAGGACCTACGAGCAGTACTTC. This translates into CASSSKGGLRTYEQYF.

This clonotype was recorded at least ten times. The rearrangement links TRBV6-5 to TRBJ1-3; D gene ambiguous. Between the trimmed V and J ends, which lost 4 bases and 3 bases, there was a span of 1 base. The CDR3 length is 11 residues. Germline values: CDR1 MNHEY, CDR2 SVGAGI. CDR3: CASSFGNTIYF. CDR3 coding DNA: TGTGCCAGCAGTTTTGGAAACACCATATATTTT.

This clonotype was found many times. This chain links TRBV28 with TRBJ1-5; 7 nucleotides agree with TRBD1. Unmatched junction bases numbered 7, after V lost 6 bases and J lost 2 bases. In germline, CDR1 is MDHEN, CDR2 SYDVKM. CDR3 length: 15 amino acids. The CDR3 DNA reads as TGTGCCAGCAGGCCATGGACAGGAGGCAATCAGCCCCAGCATTTT. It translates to CASRPWTGGNQPQHF.

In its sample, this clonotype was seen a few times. The CDR3, as DNA: TGTGCCAGCAGCCAGGGAAGACTAGCGGGGGGGCCCAATGAGCAGTTCTTC. Protein sequence: CASSQGRLAGGPNEQFF. V and J are TRBV3-1 and TRBJ2-1, with 14 bases fitting TRBD2. The CDR3 runs 17 residues. Germline V gives CDR1 LGHDT, CDR2 YNNKEL (reference sequence). Unmatched junction bases numbered 7, after V lost 3 bases and J lost 6 bases.

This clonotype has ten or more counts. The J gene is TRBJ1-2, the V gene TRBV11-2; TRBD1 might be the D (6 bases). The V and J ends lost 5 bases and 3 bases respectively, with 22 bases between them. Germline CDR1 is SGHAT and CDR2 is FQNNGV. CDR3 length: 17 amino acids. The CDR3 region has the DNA TGTGCCAGCAGCCGCTCCTTAGGTCGGGGGCAGTACTATGGCTACACCTTC. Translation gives CASSRSLGRGQYYGYTF.

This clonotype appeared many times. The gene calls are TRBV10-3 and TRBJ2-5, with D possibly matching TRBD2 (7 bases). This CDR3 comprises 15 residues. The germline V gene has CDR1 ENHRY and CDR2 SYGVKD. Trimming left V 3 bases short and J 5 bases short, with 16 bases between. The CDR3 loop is CAISDRGGARETQYF. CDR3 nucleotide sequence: TGTGCCATCAGTGACCGTGGGGGGGCCAGGGAGACCCAGTACTTC.

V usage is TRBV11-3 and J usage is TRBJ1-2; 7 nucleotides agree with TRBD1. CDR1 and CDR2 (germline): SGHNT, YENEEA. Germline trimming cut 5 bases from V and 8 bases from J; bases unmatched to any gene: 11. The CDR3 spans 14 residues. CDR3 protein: CASSIGQAGGGYTF. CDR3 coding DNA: TGTGCCAGCAGCATTGGACAGGCGGGGGGAGGCTACACCTTC.

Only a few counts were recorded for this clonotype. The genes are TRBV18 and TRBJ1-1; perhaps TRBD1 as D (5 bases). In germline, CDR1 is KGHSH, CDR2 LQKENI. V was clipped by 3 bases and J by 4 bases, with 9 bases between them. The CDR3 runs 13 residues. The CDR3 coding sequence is TGTGCCAGCTCACCTGGACACGGCACTGAAGCTTTCTTT. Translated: CASSPGHGTEAFF.

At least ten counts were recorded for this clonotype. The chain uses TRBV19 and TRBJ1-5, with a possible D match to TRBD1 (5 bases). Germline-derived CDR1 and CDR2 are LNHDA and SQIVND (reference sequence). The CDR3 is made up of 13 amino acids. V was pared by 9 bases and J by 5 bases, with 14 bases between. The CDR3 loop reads CASALTADQPQHF. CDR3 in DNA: TGTGCCAGCGCTCTGACAGCTGATCAGCCCCAGCATTTT.

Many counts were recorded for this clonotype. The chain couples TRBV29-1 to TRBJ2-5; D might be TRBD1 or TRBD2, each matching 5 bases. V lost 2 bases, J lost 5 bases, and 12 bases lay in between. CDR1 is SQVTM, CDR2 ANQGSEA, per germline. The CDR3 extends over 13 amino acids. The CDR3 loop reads CSVEPSGRETQYF. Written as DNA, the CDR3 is TGCAGCGTTGAACCATCGGGGCGGGAGACCCAGTACTTC.

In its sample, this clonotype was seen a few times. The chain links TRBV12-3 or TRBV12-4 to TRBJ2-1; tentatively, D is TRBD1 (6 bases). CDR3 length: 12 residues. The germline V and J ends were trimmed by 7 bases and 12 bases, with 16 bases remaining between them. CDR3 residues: CASKGDNVGQFF. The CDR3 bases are TGTGCCAGCAAGGGGGACAATGTCGGGCAGTTCTTC.

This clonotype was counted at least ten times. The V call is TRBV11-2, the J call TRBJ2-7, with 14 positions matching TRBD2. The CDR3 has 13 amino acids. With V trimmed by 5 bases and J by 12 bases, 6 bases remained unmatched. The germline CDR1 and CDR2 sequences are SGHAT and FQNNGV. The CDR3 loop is CASSGTSGGPLYF. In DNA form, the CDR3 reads TGTGCCAGCAGCGGGACTAGCGGGGGACCATTGTACTTC.

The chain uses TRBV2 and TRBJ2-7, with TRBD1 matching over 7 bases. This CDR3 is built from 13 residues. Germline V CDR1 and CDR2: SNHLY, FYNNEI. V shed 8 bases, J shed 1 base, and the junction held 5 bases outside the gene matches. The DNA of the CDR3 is TGTGCCAGCTGGTGGGGACAGTCCTACGAGCAGTACTTC. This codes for CASWWGQSYEQYF.

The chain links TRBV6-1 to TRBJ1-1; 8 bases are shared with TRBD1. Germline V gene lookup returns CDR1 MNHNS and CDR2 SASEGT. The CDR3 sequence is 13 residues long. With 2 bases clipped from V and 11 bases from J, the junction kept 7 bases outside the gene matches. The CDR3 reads CASSELTGECAFF. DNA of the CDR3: TGTGCCAGCAGTGAACTGACAGGGGAATGCGCTTTCTTT.

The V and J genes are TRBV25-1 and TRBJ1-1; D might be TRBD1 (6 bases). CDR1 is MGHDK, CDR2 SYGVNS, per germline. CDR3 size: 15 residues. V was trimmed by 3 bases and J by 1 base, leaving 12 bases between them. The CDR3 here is CASSDPGGGNTEAFF. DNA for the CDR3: TGTGCCAGCAGTGATCCCGGAGGGGGGAACACTGAAGCTTTCTTT.

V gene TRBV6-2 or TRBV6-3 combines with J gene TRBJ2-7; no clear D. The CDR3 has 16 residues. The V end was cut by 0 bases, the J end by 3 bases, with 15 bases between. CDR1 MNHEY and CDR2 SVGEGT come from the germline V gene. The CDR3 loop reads CASSYSPRAGVYEQYF. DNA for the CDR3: TGTGCCAGCAGTTACTCCCCTAGGGCCGGAGTCTACGAGCAGTACTTC.

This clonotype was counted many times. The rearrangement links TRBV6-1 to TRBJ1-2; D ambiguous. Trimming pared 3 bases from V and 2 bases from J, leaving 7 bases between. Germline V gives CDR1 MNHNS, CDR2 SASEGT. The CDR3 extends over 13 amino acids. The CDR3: CASSERGNYGYTF. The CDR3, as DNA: TGTGCCAGCAGTGAGCGCGGAAACTATGGCTACACCTTC.

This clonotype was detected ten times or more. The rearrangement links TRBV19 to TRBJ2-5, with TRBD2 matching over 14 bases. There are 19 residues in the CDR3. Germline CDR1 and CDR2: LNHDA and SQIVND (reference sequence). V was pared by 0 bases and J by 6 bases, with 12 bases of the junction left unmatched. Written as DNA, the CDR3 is TGTGCCAGTAGTATAGAAAGACTAGCGGGGGGGTATCTTCGACAGACCCAGTACTTC. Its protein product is CASSIERLAGGYLRQTQYF.

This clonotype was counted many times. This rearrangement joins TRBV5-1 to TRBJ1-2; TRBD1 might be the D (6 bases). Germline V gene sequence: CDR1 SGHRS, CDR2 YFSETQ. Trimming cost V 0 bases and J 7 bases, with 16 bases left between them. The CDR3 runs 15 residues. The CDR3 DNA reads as TGCGCCAGCAGCTTGGATTCTAACAGGGATCGTGGCTACACCTTC. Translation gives CASSLDSNRDRGYTF.